This paragraph covers one T cell receptor beta chain sequence. The antigen remains unidentified. The data originate from a study of Ad26.COV2.S vaccination and SARS-CoV-2 variants. Study outcomes and limitations: Recipients of either vaccine or placebo displayed similar breadth of non-spike TCRs.

Treatment defined: roughly 18 received Ad26.COV2.S at low or high dose, single or two shots; 5 received placebo; per-sample allocation not given. Samples came from day 63 after the first vaccine or placebo injection. Data came from immunoSEQ multiplex PCR; TCRdb stores just in-frame clones and leaves some out. Of roughly 450,000 clones listed, 90% are singletons. Per germline, CDR1 SGDLS and CDR2 YYNGEE. Trimming removed 4 bases from V and 5 bases from J; junction bases left unmatched: 17. The CDR3 spans 18 residues. The TCR comes from a person aged 18-60 years who received the Ad26.COV2.S COVID-19 vaccine or a placebo. The sequences come from peripheral blood, collected in a trial of Ad26.COV2.S vaccine versus placebo. The rearrangement uses TRBV9 and TRBJ1-4, with 7 bases that match TRBD1. CDR3 region: CASSPQGDISLRNEKLFF. The CDR3 nucleotides read TGTGCCAGCAGCCCCCAGGGGGACATCTCACTCAGGAATGAAAAACTGTTTTTT. Together with reference TRBV9 and TRBJ1-4, the CDR3 gives the full variable domain: DSGVTQTPKHLITATGQRVTLRCSPRSGDLSVYWYQQSLDQGLQFLIQYYNGEERAKGNILERFSAQQFPDLHSELNLSSLELGDSALYFCASSPQGDISLRNEKLFFGSGTQLSVL.